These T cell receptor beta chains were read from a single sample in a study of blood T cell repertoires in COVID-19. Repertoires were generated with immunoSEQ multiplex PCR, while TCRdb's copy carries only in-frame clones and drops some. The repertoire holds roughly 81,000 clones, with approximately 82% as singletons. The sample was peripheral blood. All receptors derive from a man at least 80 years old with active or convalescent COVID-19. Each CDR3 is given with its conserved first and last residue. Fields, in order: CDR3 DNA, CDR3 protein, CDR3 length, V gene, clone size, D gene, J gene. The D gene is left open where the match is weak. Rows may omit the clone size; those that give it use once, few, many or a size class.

DNA: TGTGCCAGCAGCTCACCGGGAGGAACTAGCACAGATACGCAGTATTTT
CDR3: CASSSPGGTSTDTQYF
length: 16
V: TRBV7-3
size: NA
D: TRBD2
J: TRBJ2-3

DNA: TGTGCCAGCAGCTTAGCAACCGGGACAGGGGCAACTCGGGACACTGAAGCTTTCTTT
CDR3: CASSLATGTGATRDTEAFF
length: 19
V: TRBV11-2
size: NA
D: TRBD1
J: TRBJ1-1

DNA: TGTGCCAGCAGTGAATATAAGGGACAGGTCTCCTACGAGCAGTACTTC
CDR3: CASSEYKGQVSYEQYF
length: 16
V: TRBV2
size: NA
D: TRBD1
J: TRBJ2-7

DNA: TGTGCCAGCAGTGAAGGCGGAAGCTCCTACAATGAGCAGTTCTTC
CDR3: CASSEGGSSYNEQFF
length: 15
V: TRBV6-4
size: NA
D: NA
J: TRBJ2-1

DNA: TGTGCCAGCAGCGGACAGGGAGGCACCGGGGAGCTGTTTTTT
CDR3: CASSGQGGTGELFF
length: 14
V: TRBV2
size: NA
D: TRBD1
J: TRBJ2-2

DNA: TGTGCCAGCAGCTTAGAAAGCGGACGGGACAATGAGCAGTTCTTC
CDR3: CASSLESGRDNEQFF
length: 15
V: TRBV7-9
size: NA
D: NA
J: TRBJ2-1

DNA: TGCAGTGCTAGTCCTATCGGCGGGAGGCCCTACGAGCAGTACTTC
CDR3: CSASPIGGRPYEQYF
length: 15
V: TRBV20-1
size: NA
D: TRBD2
J: TRBJ2-7

DNA: TGTGCCAGCAGTTCCGGGACTAGGGTATATGAGACCCAGTACTTC
CDR3: CASSSGTRVYETQYF
length: 15
V: TRBV6-2/TRBV6-3
size: few
D: TRBD2
J: TRBJ2-5

DNA: TGTGCCAGCAGTTACTCGGAGGGGACTTACTATGGCTACACCTTC
CDR3: CASSYSEGTYYGYTF
length: 15
V: TRBV6-5
size: NA
D: NA
J: TRBJ1-2

DNA: TGCGCCAGCAGCCCGGAGGGACAGGGGGCGGGAAACACCATATATTTT
CDR3: CASSPEGQGAGNTIYF
length: 16
V: TRBV5-1
size: NA
D: TRBD1
J: TRBJ1-3

DNA: TGTGCCAGCAGCTTGGGGGGGCGTCCCGGGGAGCTGTTTTTT
CDR3: CASSLGGRPGELFF
length: 14
V: TRBV5-4
size: NA
D: NA
J: TRBJ2-2

DNA: TGTGCCAGCAACCGACTAAGCGTGGAGGGGGCCCCGACTGTTGAAGCTTTCTTT
CDR3: CASNRLSVEGAPTVEAFF
length: 18
V: TRBV13
size: NA
D: TRBD1
J: TRBJ1-1

DNA: TGTGCCAGCAGCTTAGGGTCCGGTAATGAAAAACTGTTTTTT
CDR3: CASSLGSGNEKLFF
length: 14
V: TRBV11-2
size: once
D: NA
J: TRBJ1-4

DNA: TGTGCCAGTAGCCCCTTCCCCAATCAGCCCCAGCATTTT
CDR3: CASSPFPNQPQHF
length: 13
V: TRBV19
size: NA
D: NA
J: TRBJ1-5

DNA: TGTGCCAGCAGCCAAGATCCCCGGGGGGGTCAAGAGACCCAGTACTTC
CDR3: CASSQDPRGGQETQYF
length: 16
V: TRBV3-1/TRBV3-2
size: NA
D: TRBD2
J: TRBJ2-5

DNA: TGTGCCAGCAGCCAAGCCCTAGCGGGGTTCTACAATGAGCAGTTCTTC
CDR3: CASSQALAGFYNEQFF
length: 16
V: TRBV3-1/TRBV3-2
size: NA
D: TRBD2
J: TRBJ2-1

DNA: TGCAGCTCCCCAGGGGGTCGCCACAATGAGCAGTTCTTC
CDR3: CSSPGGRHNEQFF
length: 13
V: TRBV29-1
size: NA
D: TRBD1
J: TRBJ2-1

DNA: TGTGCCAGCAGTCCCAGGCCACAGAGCTCCTATAATTCACCCCTCCACTTT
CDR3: CASSPRPQSSYNSPLHF
length: 17
V: TRBV6-6
size: NA
D: NA
J: TRBJ1-6

DNA: TGTGCCAGCAGTGCGGGGTTTAACACCGGGGAGCTGTTTTTT
CDR3: CASSAGFNTGELFF
length: 14
V: TRBV7-9
size: NA
D: NA
J: TRBJ2-2

DNA: TGTGCCAGCAGCCAAGATGGTTGTAGGGGATCCTACAATGAGCAGTTCTTC
CDR3: CASSQDGCRGSYNEQFF
length: 17
V: TRBV3-1/TRBV3-2
size: NA
D: NA
J: TRBJ2-1

DNA: TGTGCCAGCAGTCAAACAGGGGGAGGGGAAGCTTTCTTT
CDR3: CASSQTGGGEAFF
length: 13
V: TRBV12-3/TRBV12-4
size: once
D: TRBD1
J: TRBJ1-1

DNA: TGTGCCAGCAGCTTCCAGCGGGGGGGAATGGGTTACGCAGATACGCAGTATTTT
CDR3: CASSFQRGGMGYADTQYF
length: 18
V: TRBV5-4
size: NA
D: TRBD2
J: TRBJ2-3

DNA: TGCGCCAGCAGCTTGGATCTTCCGGGGAGAGCGGCCCAGTACTTC
CDR3: CASSLDLPGRAAQYF
length: 15
V: TRBV5-1
size: NA
D: NA
J: TRBJ2-5

DNA: TGCGCCAGCAGCTTTATACCCCCTCCCCTGGGGGGGATTGAAAAACTGTTTTTT
CDR3: CASSFIPPPLGGIEKLFF
length: 18
V: TRBV5-1
size: NA
D: NA
J: TRBJ1-4